The present entry profiles one TCR beta chain with its context. Its antigen is currently unknown. Method: immunoSEQ multiplex PCR; TCRdb's copy keeps in-frame clones and lacks some. The sample gives about 130,000 clones, 90% to 95% of which show up once; 6.6% is in the top ten. The data derive from a study of T cell responses to AZD1222 COVID-19 vaccine. As for the study in general: Pooled together were second doses at about 4 or about 12 weeks. Study outcomes and limitations: Spike-specific TCR breadth rose after two AZD1222 doses, and depth rose as well.

The CDR3 covers 13 residues. V dropped 5 bases and J dropped 5 bases, with 12 bases sitting between them. The germline V gene encodes CDR1 SGHNT and CDR2 YENEEA. This sequence joins TRBV11-3 and TRBJ2-5; D is unclear. This TCR derives from an adult in good health. Source: peripheral blood, taken on day 0 of AZD1222 vaccination. The CDR3 sequence: CASSPSPAETQYF. CDR3 coding DNA: TGTGCCAGCAGCCCCAGTCCAGCGGAGACCCAGTACTTC.